This T cell receptor (beta chain) came from a study of blood T cell repertoires in COVID-19. Across the study: The samples span acute and convalescent COVID-19 from the United States, Italy and Spain. From T cells, B-cell-depleted T cells, or PBMCs came the material, which was cDNA or gDNA.

Source study methods: It was from reference gene primer amplification that nucleated cell counts were estimated. This table comes from immunoSEQ multiplex PCR, and its TCRdb copy is limited to in-frame clones, with some not included. V, J and clone size are taken as reported in that table, and D and trimming were inferred from the DNA itself. The data show approximately 190,000 clones, approximately 91% seen once. The CDR3 loop spans 13 amino acids. Germline V gives CDR1 SGHDT, CDR2 YYEEEE. V was pared by 3 bases and J by 3 bases, with 7 bases between. The source material was peripheral blood. The clonotype was recovered from a middle-aged woman who had recovered from COVID-19. The gene calls are TRBV5-6 and TRBJ2-1, with D possibly TRBD2 on 6 matching bases. In DNA form, the CDR3 reads TGTGCCAGCAGCTGGGGGGACTACAATGAGCAGTTCTTC. Its translation is CASSWGDYNEQFF.